The 29 T cell receptor beta chains in this list originate from one sample, sequenced in a study of Graves' ophthalmopathy and Graves' hyperthyroidism. TCR beta CDR3 regions were amplified from RNA transcripts. Second-round multiplex PCR came after a first-round RT-PCR that employed HTBI primers. TCRdb re-called the multiplex PCR reads through MiXCR, storing one row per CDR3 protein. The sample has 350,000 to 450,000 distinct CDR3 sequences, around 16% seen once. Sample: peripheral blood. Every receptor here comes from a woman in her late teens or twenties with Graves' ophthalmopathy.

This clonotype was detected ten times or more. V usage is TRBV9 and J usage is TRBJ2-4; 9 bases align to TRBD2. CDR3 length: 15 residues. Germline V gene data show CDR1 as SGDLS and CDR2 as YYNGEE. The V gene end was trimmed by 2 bases and the J gene end by 5 bases; junction bases not matched to a gene: 5. The CDR3 here is CASSVGTSSQNIQYF. The CDR3 DNA reads TGTGCCAGCAGCGTCGGGACTAGCAGTCAAAACATTCAGTACTTC.

This clonotype was detected many times. The chain combines TRBV2 with TRBJ1-1; possible D gene TRBD1, 5 bases. CDR1 is SNHLY and CDR2 is FYNNEI in the germline V gene. This CDR3 has 13 amino acids. V was shortened by 7 bases and J by 3 bases, with 12 bases between the two germline ends. CDR3 coding DNA: TGTGCCAGCAATTCCGACAGTCACACTGAAGCTTTCTTT. Its protein product is CASNSDSHTEAFF. The full variable domain, with the rest looked up from reference TRBV2 and TRBJ1-1, is EPEVTQTPSHQVTQMGQEVILRCVPISNHLYFYWYRQILGQKVEFLVSFYNNEISEKSEIFDDQFSVERPDGSNFTLKIRSTKLEDSAMYFCASNSDSHTEAFFGQGTRLTVV.

This clonotype has a count of ten or more. The V gene is TRBV19, the J gene TRBJ2-5, with 8 positions matching TRBD1. The germline V gene has CDR1 LNHDA and CDR2 SQIVND (reference sequence). The CDR3 extends over 15 amino acids. J lost 4 bases, V lost 5 bases, and 9 bases had no gene match. CDR3 DNA: TGTGCCAGTAGTGTACAGGGGGAACTCATAGAGACCCAGTACTTC. Translation gives CASSVQGELIETQYF.

In this sample, this clonotype turned up many times. The V call is TRBV27, the J call TRBJ1-3; D unclear. Trimming removed 3 bases from V and 2 bases from J, with 8 bases in between. Looked up from germline, CDR1 is MNHEY and CDR2 is SMNVEV (reference sequence). CDR3 length: 14 amino acids. DNA of the CDR3: TGTGCCAGCAGTTTTGACGGGGCTGGAAACACCATATATTTT. It encodes CASSFDGAGNTIYF.

This clonotype appeared many times. The V and J genes are TRBV6-2 or TRBV6-3 and TRBJ2-7; TRBD2 agrees at 7 bases. This CDR3 comprises 12 residues. Unmatched junction bases numbered 4, after V lost 7 bases and J lost 4 bases. Germline lookup yields CDR1 MNHEY and CDR2 SVGEGT. The CDR3 loop is CASNDGGYEQYF. CDR3 in DNA: TGTGCCAGCAACGACGGGGGGTACGAGCAGTACTTC.

This clonotype was counted once. This chain joins TRBV6-1 and TRBJ2-2; TRBD2 matches at 10 bases. Per germline, CDR1 MNHNS and CDR2 SASEGT. V lost 6 bases to trimming and J lost 2 bases; unmatched junction nucleotides: 6. This CDR3 comprises 16 residues. As DNA, the CDR3 is TGTGCCAGCAGACGATGGACTAGCGGAAACACCGGGGAGCTGTTTTTT. Amino acids: CASRRWTSGNTGELFF.

This clonotype was seen ten or more times. The gene calls are TRBV7-2 and TRBJ1-1, with D hard to call. Trimming left V 6 bases short and J 4 bases short, with 12 bases between. Germline values: CDR1 SGHTA, CDR2 FQGNSA. The CDR3 contains 13 residues. The CDR3: CASRSTGFTEAFF. CDR3 nucleotides: TGTGCCAGCAGGTCAACGGGTTTCACTGAAGCTTTCTTT.

In this sample, this clonotype turned up a few times. The chain links TRBV7-6 to TRBJ2-2, with D possibly matching TRBD1 (7 bases). This CDR3 is built from 16 residues. Trimming removed 4 bases at V and 3 bases at J, with 15 bases between. Germline CDR1 and CDR2: SGHVS and FNYEAQ. The CDR3 nucleotides read TGTGCCAGCAGCTCCTGGGGCGGGACAGACACCGGGGAGCTGTTTTTT. Residues: CASSSWGGTDTGELFF.

The sample holds many counts of this clonotype. The J gene is TRBJ1-6, the V gene TRBV7-9; D gene unclear. Germline CDR1 reads SEHNR; CDR2 reads FQNEAQ (reference sequence). The CDR3 consists of 15 residues. V lost 5 bases and J lost 9, with 17 bases in between. CDR3: CASSPALGFSSPLHF. The CDR3 DNA is TGTGCCAGCAGCCCAGCGCTGGGATTCAGTTCACCCCTCCACTTT.

In its sample, this clonotype was seen a few times. The chain employs TRBV6-5 and TRBJ1-2; the match to TRBD1 covers 8 bases. Germline lookup yields CDR1 MNHEY and CDR2 SVGAGI. The CDR3 contains 16 residues. Trimming at V came to 3 bases and at J to 8 bases, leaving 14 bases not matched to a gene. The CDR3 region has the DNA TGTGCCAGCAGTTATTTTGGGTCACAGGGGGTTCGAGGCTACACCTTC. Protein: CASSYFGSQGVRGYTF.

This clonotype was counted a single time. J is TRBJ2-7 and V is TRBV9; 7 bases align to TRBD2. The V gene's germline CDR1 is SGDLS and CDR2 YYNGEE. This CDR3 spans 15 amino acids. Germline trimming cut 8 bases from V and 0 bases from J; bases unmatched to any gene: 11. CDR3 DNA sequence: TGTGCCAGTTCAGAAGGGAGGGGAAGCTCCTACGAGCAGTACTTC. Protein: CASSEGRGSSYEQYF.

The chain is built from TRBV11-1 and TRBJ2-7; TRBD1 or TRBD2 may be the D gene (5 bases each). The CDR3 totals 16 residues. CDR1 SGHAT and CDR2 FQDESV come from the germline V gene (reference sequence). The V and J ends lost 5 bases and 5 bases respectively, with 22 bases between them. This chain's CDR3 is CASSRTGTPRIHEQYF. The CDR3 coding sequence is TGTGCCAGCAGCCGAACCGGGACCCCTAGGATCCACGAGCAGTACTTC.

This clonotype was recorded many times. J is TRBJ2-5 and V is TRBV12-3 or TRBV12-4; D ambiguous. V lost 5 bases and J lost 3, with 10 bases in between. This CDR3 is 13 amino acids long. CDR3 region: CASSADLKETQYF. CDR3 DNA: TGTGCCAGCAGTGCGGACCTTAAAGAGACCCAGTACTTC.

This clonotype was counted ten times or more. The V call is TRBV12-3 or TRBV12-4, the J call TRBJ2-7, with 10 bases fitting TRBD2. Trimming at V came to 3 bases and at J to 2 bases, leaving 7 bases not matched to a gene. The length of the CDR3 is 16 residues. The CDR3 DNA reads TGTGCCAGCAGTTTTAAGGGACTAGCGCGAACCTACGAGCAGTACTTC. Protein: CASSFKGLARTYEQYF.

This clonotype was counted a few times. The V and J genes are TRBV6-1 and TRBJ2-7; TRBD2 agrees at 7 bases. The CDR3 contains 12 residues. Losses at the gene ends were 7 bases for V and 5 bases for J; bases not matched to a gene: 5. In germline, CDR1 is MNHNS, CDR2 SASEGT. CDR3 coding DNA: TGTGCCAGCATGCGGGGGTTCCACGAGCAGTACTTC. This translates into CASMRGFHEQYF.

This clonotype came up many times. The chain has TRBV29-1 and TRBJ2-5; TRBD2 agrees at 12 bases. Germline-derived CDR1 and CDR2 are SQVTM and ANQGSEA. CDR3 length: 15 residues. V trimming: 1 base; J trimming: 3 bases; junction bases outside the gene matches: 3. Written as DNA, the CDR3 is TGCAGCGTTGAAGCCCCTAGCGGGGGGGAAGAGACCCAGTACTTC. Its translation: CSVEAPSGGEETQYF. Full variable domain (remainder filled in from reference TRBV29-1 and TRBJ2-5): SAVISQKPSRDICQRGTSLTIQCQVDSQVTMMFWYRQQPGQSLTLIATANQGSEATYESGFVIDKFPISRPNLTFSTLTVSNMSPEDSSIYLCSVEAPSGGEETQYFGPGTRLLVL.

The J gene is TRBJ2-5, the V gene TRBV20-1; TRBD2 aligns across 11 bases. CDR1 is DFQATT and CDR2 is SNEGSKA in the germline V gene (reference sequence). The J segment lost 2 bases and the V segment lost 5 bases, leaving 4 bases of the junction unmatched. The CDR3 length is 14 residues. The CDR3 nucleotides read TGCAGTGCTCTACTAGCGGGAGTACAAGAGACCCAGTACTTC. This sequence encodes CSALLAGVQETQYF.

At least ten counts were recorded for this clonotype. The J gene is TRBJ2-2, the V gene TRBV19, with TRBD2 matching over 8 bases. Per germline, CDR1 LNHDA and CDR2 SQIVND (reference sequence). CDR3 length equals 16 residues. V lost 1 base and J lost 4; bases outside the gene matches: 5. This chain's CDR3 is CASSIGKGTSTGELFF. CDR3 DNA sequence: TGTGCCAGTAGTATAGGAAAAGGGACTAGCACCGGGGAGCTGTTTTTT.

This clonotype was observed a single time. The rearrangement links TRBV20-1 to TRBJ2-6; D not certain. The CDR3 loop spans 13 amino acids. The V gene's germline CDR1 is DFQATT and CDR2 SNEGSKA (reference sequence). Trimming removed 6 bases from V and 2 bases from J, with 8 bases in between. CDR3: CSAGLPGANVLTF. CDR3 coding DNA: TGCAGTGCGGGTCTCCCTGGGGCCAACGTCCTGACTTTC.

The chain carries TRBV7-3 and TRBJ2-6; the D is unclear. The V end was cut by 1 base, the J end by 0 bases, with 16 bases between. Germline V gene sequence: CDR1 SGHTA, CDR2 FQGTGA. There are 19 residues in the CDR3. CDR3 coding DNA: TGTGCCAGCAGCTTAATCCTCCGGGCATTAGTCTCTGGGGCCAACGTCCTGACTTTC. Translation: CASSLILRALVSGANVLTF.

This clonotype was observed many times. The chain links TRBV20-1 to TRBJ2-7; D remains unclear. Trimming removed 6 bases at V and 5 bases at J, with 14 bases between. The CDR3 covers 12 residues. The germline gives CDR1 DFQATT, CDR2 SNEGSKA (reference sequence). The CDR3 here is CSAEPPSNEQYF. CDR3 bases: TGCAGTGCGGAGCCACCATCGAACGAGCAGTACTTC.

The table lists this clonotype with many counts. The chain uses TRBV20-1 and TRBJ2-7; D perhaps matches TRBD1 (6 bases). The germline V and J ends were trimmed by 6 bases and 1 base, with 16 bases remaining between them. The V gene's germline CDR1 is DFQATT and CDR2 SNEGSKA (reference sequence). The CDR3 extends over 14 amino acids. CDR3 in amino acids: CSASRTVDSYEQYF. The CDR3 DNA reads as TGCAGTGCCTCTAGGACAGTGGATTCCTACGAGCAGTACTTC.

At least ten counts were recorded for this clonotype. The chain uses TRBV6-2 or TRBV6-3 and TRBJ1-1, with D possibly being TRBD1 (5 bases). Trimming cost V 4 bases and J 0 bases, with 18 bases left between them. Germline V gives CDR1 MNHEY, CDR2 SVGEGT. This CDR3 spans 17 amino acids. The CDR3 DNA reads TGTGCCAGCAGTTCCCTCCGGGACCCGATCATGAACACTGAAGCTTTCTTT. It translates to CASSSLRDPIMNTEAFF.

This clonotype was detected ten times or more. V gene TRBV6-1 combines with J gene TRBJ1-1; D possibly corresponds to TRBD1 (6 bases). V shed 5 bases and J shed 6 bases, with 13 bases lying between them. CDR1 and CDR2 from the germline V gene are MNHNS and SASEGT. The length of the CDR3 is 13 residues. The CDR3 coding sequence is TGTGCCAGCAGTCGGGGGGCGGAGGCTGAAGCTTTCTTT. Its translation is CASSRGAEAEAFF.

V and J are TRBV19 and TRBJ1-2; 7 nucleotides match TRBD1. V dropped 6 bases and J dropped 2; count of bases not matched to a gene: 18. This CDR3 region has 18 residues. The germline V gene has CDR1 LNHDA and CDR2 SQIVND (reference sequence). This chain's CDR3 is CASRPTRDRQKDNYGYTF. Written as DNA, the CDR3 is TGTGCCAGTAGACCCACCCGGGACAGACAAAAGGACAACTATGGCTACACCTTC. Based on the CDR3 plus reference TRBV19 and TRBJ1-2, the full variable domain is DGGITQSPKYLFRKEGQNVTLSCEQNLNHDAMYWYRQDPGQGLRLIYYSQIVNDFQKGDIAEGYSVSREKKESFPLTVTSAQKNPTAFYLCASRPTRDRQKDNYGYTFGSGTRLTVV.

This clonotype was seen ten or more times. The chain recombines TRBV28 with TRBJ2-7, with 10 bases fitting TRBD1. The CDR3 is 16 residues long. Trimming at V came to 5 bases and at J to 1 base, leaving 8 bases not matched to a gene. Germline V lookup: CDR1 MDHEN, CDR2 SYDVKM. In DNA, the CDR3 is TGTGCCAGCAGTACCTACGGACAGGGGGTATCCTACGAGCAGTACTTC. Translating gives CASSTYGQGVSYEQYF.

This clonotype came up a few times. This sequence joins TRBV7-2 and TRBJ1-6; 8 positions match TRBD1. Germline V lookup: CDR1 SGHTA, CDR2 FQGNSA. Trimming at V came to 3 bases and at J to 15 bases, leaving 4 bases not matched to a gene. The CDR3 runs 12 residues. DNA of the CDR3: TGTGCCAGCAGCTTGACAGGGGAAGGCCTCCACTTT. Protein product: CASSLTGEGLHF.

This clonotype was seen repeatedly, ten times or more. V usage is TRBV11-2 and J usage is TRBJ1-3; 7 bases are a match to TRBD1. V was pared by 4 bases and J by 3 bases, with 3 bases of the junction left unmatched. The CDR3 has 14 amino acids. Germline CDR1 SGHAT, CDR2 FQNNGV. CDR3 sequence: CASSSTGVGNTIYF. DNA of the CDR3: TGTGCCAGCAGCTCAACAGGGGTTGGAAACACCATATATTTT.

This clonotype showed up many times. The CDR3 DNA sequence: TGCAGTGCTATTAGCGGGGGTTTAGGAGAGACCCAGTACTTC. Its translation is CSAISGGLGETQYF. The chain recombines TRBV20-1 with TRBJ2-5, with 9 positions matching TRBD2. This CDR3 comprises 14 residues. Germline V lookup: CDR1 DFQATT, CDR2 SNEGSKA (reference sequence). V lost 4 bases, J lost 4 bases, and 7 bases stayed unmatched.